This T cell receptor beta chain was sequenced during a study of blood T cell repertoires in COVID-19. The CDR3 is 12 amino acids. V lost 6 bases and J 1 base, leaving 10 bases between the germline ends. Germline V lookup: CDR1 SQVTM, CDR2 ANQGSEA. Only in-frame clones appear in the TCRdb table, and some are missing; sequencing was by immunoSEQ multiplex PCR. The sample shows approximately 360,000 clones, around 89% of them seen only once. Sequenced sample: PBMCs or T cells enriched from blood (not recorded which). V usage is TRBV29-1 and J usage is TRBJ2-7, with D unresolved. This receptor was obtained from a woman aged 30 to 39 with acute COVID-19. The CDR3 nucleotides read TGCAGCGTGGGCCCAGATTCCTACGAGCAGTACTTC. This gives the protein CSVGPDSYEQYF.